This is a list of T cell receptor beta chains from one sample in a study of cytomegalovirus exposure and HLA in healthy donors. Clones were read by immunoSEQ multiplex PCR, and TCRdb kept only the in-frame ones, dropping some. Here the sample spans 100,000 to 150,000 clones, around three quarters being singletons. Sequences were obtained from PBMCs. These receptor sequences come from a man aged 25 to 40 in good health and CMV-seronegative. Both conserved end residues are part of each CDR3. The order of the fields is D gene, V gene, J gene, clone size, CDR3 protein, CDR3 DNA. D genes are given only for firm matches. Some rows mark clone size as missing; the rest say once, few, many or name a class of expanded clone.

D: TRBD1; V: TRBV5-1; J: TRBJ2-5; size: -; CDR3: CASSPGQYQETQYF; DNA: TGCGCCAGCAGCCCGGGACAGTACCAAGAGACCCAGTACTTC
D: TRBD2; V: TRBV7-3; J: TRBJ2-3; size: -; CDR3: CASSLTSGSGTTRTDTQYF; DNA: TGTGCCAGCAGCTTAACTTCTGGATCGGGGACTACACGCACAGATACGCAGTATTTT
D: -; V: TRBV30; J: TRBJ1-1; size: -; CDR3: CAWSVRGVTEAFF; DNA: TGTGCCTGGAGTGTACGGGGAGTCACTGAAGCTTTCTTT
D: TRBD2; V: TRBV5-1; J: TRBJ2-3; size: -; CDR3: CASSLGPLAGGQDTQYF; DNA: TGCGCCAGCAGCTTGGGACCCCTAGCGGGGGGGCAAGATACGCAGTATTTT
D: TRBD1; V: TRBV5-1; J: TRBJ1-2; size: -; CDR3: CASSTDRGNYGYTF; DNA: TGCGCCAGCAGCACGGACAGGGGCAACTATGGCTACACCTTC
D: TRBD1; V: TRBV28; J: TRBJ1-6; size: -; CDR3: CASCQRHRQGSSPLHF; DNA: TGTGCCAGCTGCCAGCGCCATCGACAGGGATCTTCACCCCTCCACTTT
D: -; V: TRBV7-6; J: TRBJ1-3; size: -; CDR3: CASSPHNTPRGNTIYF; DNA: TGTGCCAGCAGCCCACACAATACCCCGAGGGGAAACACCATATATTTT
D: TRBD1; V: TRBV28; J: TRBJ2-7; size: -; CDR3: CASSLGTGNFYEQYF; DNA: TGTGCCAGCAGTTTGGGGACAGGGAATTTCTACGAGCAGTACTTC
D: -; V: TRBV18; J: TRBJ1-1; size: -; CDR3: CASSTSENTEAFF; DNA: TGTGCCAGCTCCACCAGCGAAAACACTGAAGCTTTCTTT
D: -; V: TRBV4-3; J: TRBJ1-1; size: few; CDR3: CASSLQRRSWEAFF; DNA: TGCGCCAGCAGCCTCCAGAGGAGGTCCTGGGAAGCTTTCTTT
D: -; V: TRBV5-1; J: TRBJ1-2; size: -; CDR3: CASSFDKYGYTF; DNA: TGCGCCAGCAGCTTCGACAAATATGGCTACACCTTC
D: -; V: TRBV4-1; J: TRBJ1-6; size: -; CDR3: CASSQKRAGYSPLHF; DNA: TGCGCCAGCAGCCAAAAGAGAGCAGGTTATTCACCCCTCCACTTT
D: TRBD1; V: TRBV6-4; J: TRBJ2-1; size: once; CDR3: CASSTGGNSYNEQFF; DNA: TGTGCCAGCAGCACAGGGGGCAACTCCTACAATGAGCAGTTCTTC
D: TRBD1; V: TRBV27; J: TRBJ1-2; size: -; CDR3: CASSYRQGHYTF; DNA: TGTGCCAGCAGTTACAGACAGGGTCACTACACCTTC
D: -; V: TRBV5-6; J: TRBJ1-1; size: -; CDR3: CASSLGVNTEAFF; DNA: TGTGCCAGCAGCTTAGGAGTGAACACTGAAGCTTTCTTT
D: -; V: TRBV6-6; J: TRBJ2-2; size: -; CDR3: CASRALADTGELFF; DNA: TGTGCCTCCAGGGCTCTGGCGGACACCGGGGAGCTGTTTTTT
D: -; V: TRBV5-1; J: TRBJ1-2; size: -; CDR3: CASSLETRGGYTF; DNA: TGCGCCAGCAGCTTGGAGACGCGAGGGGGCTACACCTTC
D: -; V: TRBV18; J: TRBJ2-1; size: -; CDR3: CASSPSVQGGNNEQFF; DNA: TGTGCCAGCTCACCCTCAGTACAGGGTGGAAACAATGAGCAGTTCTTC
D: -; V: TRBV15; J: TRBJ1-2; size: few; CDR3: CATSRDSYGYTF; DNA: TGTGCCACCAGCAGAGATAGCTATGGCTACACCTTC
D: TRBD2; V: TRBV11-3; J: TRBJ2-7; size: -; CDR3: CASSLGGGSPYEQYF; DNA: TGTGCCAGCAGCTTAGGGGGCGGGAGCCCCTACGAGCAGTACTTC
D: TRBD2; V: TRBV4-3; J: TRBJ2-3; size: once; CDR3: CASSQPLAGDTDTQYF; DNA: TGCGCCAGCAGCCAACCACTAGCGGGGGACACAGATACGCAGTATTTT
D: TRBD1; V: TRBV18; J: TRBJ1-2; size: -; CDR3: CASSTMTGGENYGYTF; DNA: TGTGCCAGCTCAACAATGACAGGGGGCGAAAACTATGGCTACACCTTC